This TCR beta chain was profiled in a study of blood T cell repertoires in COVID-19. This clone was detected only a few times. Data came from immunoSEQ multiplex PCR; TCRdb stores just in-frame clones and leaves some out. The repertoire includes some 83,000 clones, roughly 78% of them detected once, and 20% to 25% sits in the top ten. This CDR3 is 14 amino acids long. Germline V gene data show CDR1 as DFQATT and CDR2 as SNEGSKA (reference sequence). V was trimmed by 3 bases and J by 4 bases, leaving 13 bases between them. The clonotype originates from a human donor in a cohort sampled during active COVID-19. The chain employs TRBV20-1 and TRBJ1-5, with unresolved D. Sequencing was performed on peripheral blood. CDR3 sequence: CSASAVQLNQPQHF. CDR3 in DNA: TGCAGTGCTAGTGCCGTACAGCTTAATCAGCCCCAGCATTTT.